Presented here are 19 T cell receptor beta chains from one specimen sequenced in a study of cytomegalovirus exposure and HLA in healthy donors. PCR primers comprised 60 Vbeta and 13 Jbeta primers. Repertoires were generated with immunoSEQ multiplex PCR, while TCRdb's copy carries only in-frame clones and drops some. The data hold roughly 190,000 clones, with 9.5% to 15% observed a single time. The sequencing input was PBMCs. These receptors all stem from a man aged 50-59 years in good health and CMV-seropositive.

This clone was seen a few times. The CDR3 sequence: CASRDTTYEQYF. In DNA form, the CDR3 reads TGCGCCAGCAGGGACACTACCTACGAGCAGTACTTC. The chain couples TRBV5-1 to TRBJ2-7; D is perhaps TRBD1 (5 bases). There are 12 residues in the CDR3. The V end lost 5 bases, the J end lost 2 bases, and 8 bases lay between the germline ends. CDR1 SGHRS and CDR2 YFSETQ come from the germline V gene.

The rearrangement links TRBV18 to TRBJ1-1; D is uncertain. Per germline, CDR1 KGHSH and CDR2 LQKENI. The CDR3 runs 13 residues. The V end lost 2 bases, the J end lost 3 bases, and 7 bases lay between the germline ends. CDR3 in DNA: TGTGCCAGCTCACCAAGTGGGCACACTGAAGCTTTCTTT. Residues: CASSPSGHTEAFF. The whole variable domain, remainder taken from reference TRBV18 and TRBJ1-1, is NAGVMQNPRHLVRRRGQEARLRCSPMKGHSHVYWYRQLPEEGLKFMVYLQKENIIDESGMPKERFSAEFPKEGPSILRIQQVVRGDSAAYFCASSPSGHTEAFFGQGTRLTVV.

In its sample, this clone was seen a few times. The chain carries TRBV5-4 and TRBJ2-5; TRBD1 might be the D (5 bases). CDR3 length: 13 residues. V lost 2 bases to trimming and J lost 3 bases, with 8 bases between them. Germline-derived CDR1 and CDR2 are SGHNT and YYREEE (reference sequence). CDR3 nucleotide sequence: TGTGCCAGCAGCTTCAAGACAGAAGAGACCCAGTACTTC. It yields the protein CASSFKTEETQYF.

The chain joins TRBV5-1 to TRBJ1-4; 7 positions match TRBD1. The CDR3 totals 14 residues. Germline V gene lookup returns CDR1 SGHRS and CDR2 YFSETQ. Trimming at V came to 1 base and at J to 6 bases, leaving 3 bases not matched to a gene. This CDR3 reads CASSLTGVDEKLFF. The CDR3 DNA sequence: TGCGCCAGCAGCTTGACAGGGGTTGATGAAAAACTGTTTTTT.

This rearrangement joins TRBV20-1 to TRBJ1-2, with a weak D call TRBD1 (5 bases). Germline V gene sequence: CDR1 DFQATT, CDR2 SNEGSKA (reference sequence). The CDR3 runs to 11 residues. Here the CDR3 reads CTAPGDRIYTF. CDR3 in DNA: TGCACCGCTCCGGGGGACCGCATCTACACCTTC.

CDR3 in DNA: TGTGCCATCAGTGCGGGGGAGACCCAGTACTTC. Encoded protein: CAISAGETQYF. The chain has TRBV10-3 and TRBJ2-5, with TRBD2 as a possible D gene (5 bases). Between the trimmed V and J ends, which lost 4 bases and 5 bases, there was a span of 5 bases. The germline V gene encodes CDR1 ENHRY and CDR2 SYGVKD. The CDR3 sequence is 11 residues long.

The chain combines TRBV28 with TRBJ1-5; tentatively, D is TRBD1 (5 bases). CDR1 is MDHEN and CDR2 is SYDVKM in the germline V gene. V was pared by 7 bases and J by 2 bases, with 9 bases between. The CDR3 is 13 amino acids. The DNA of the CDR3 is TGTGCCAGCAAGCAGGGTCGCAATCAGCCCCAGCATTTT. It encodes CASKQGRNQPQHF.

This chain links TRBV9 with TRBJ1-6, with TRBD1 matching 7 bases. Germline lookup yields CDR1 SGDLS and CDR2 YYNGEE. With V trimmed by 0 bases and J by 3 bases, 3 bases remained unmatched. This CDR3 comprises 16 residues. The CDR3 nucleotides are TGTGCCAGCAGCGTAGAGGGGGCTTTCTATAATTCACCCCTCCACTTT. This gives the protein CASSVEGAFYNSPLHF.

The chain employs TRBV18 and TRBJ2-1; 13 bases match TRBD2. J lost 5 bases, V lost 4 bases, and 14 bases had no gene match. The V gene's germline CDR1 is KGHSH and CDR2 LQKENI. This CDR3 is 19 amino acids long. The CDR3 DNA is TGTGCCAGCTCACGAAGCCCAAGTAGTGGACTAGCGGGGGACAATGAGCAGTTCTTC. Its translation: CASSRSPSSGLAGDNEQFF.

Turning to this clone: At one end the junction does not follow the germline gene, possibly because of a read error. This chain uses TRBV5-6 with TRBJ1-4; TRBD1 is a possible D gene (5 bases). The CDR3 covers 14 residues. Germline V gene lookup returns CDR1 SGHDT and CDR2 YYEEEE. The CDR3 is CASSPDGGNEILFF. The CDR3 DNA follows: TGTGCCAGCAGTCCGGACGGGGGGAATGAAATACTGTTTTTT. Together with reference TRBV5-6 and TRBJ1-4, the CDR3 gives the full variable domain: DAGVTQSPTHLIKTRGQQVTLRCSPKSGHDTVSWYQQALGQGPQFIFQYYEEEERQRGNFPDRFSGHQFPNYSSELNVNALLLGDSALYLCASSPDGGNEILFFGSGTQLSVL.

This chain uses TRBV6-5 with TRBJ2-7; the D is unclear. The V end lost 5 bases, the J end lost 5 bases, and 13 bases lay between the germline ends. The CDR3 spans 13 residues. Germline CDR1 is MNHEY and CDR2 is SVGAGI. The CDR3 region is CASSEQPSNEQYV. CDR3 nucleotides: TGTGCCAGCAGTGAACAGCCGTCGAACGAGCAGTACGTC.

This clone has a handful of counts. For the CDR3, the DNA is TGTGCCAGCATCAACAGGGGTTCCCCCGGCGGCTACACCTTC. Translating gives CASINRGSPGGYTF. The chain combines TRBV5-6 with TRBJ1-2; 7 bases agree with TRBD1. This CDR3 has 14 amino acids. Germline V gives CDR1 SGHDT, CDR2 YYEEEE. V trimming: 6 bases; J trimming: 8 bases; junction bases outside the gene matches: 13.

This clone was recorded a few times. The V gene is TRBV5-1, the J gene TRBJ2-5; the D is unclear. V shed 0 bases and J shed 4 bases, with 7 bases lying between them. CDR1 is SGHRS and CDR2 is YFSETQ in the germline V gene. This CDR3 has 13 amino acids. In DNA, the CDR3 is TGCGCCAGCAGCTTGGAACTTCCAGAGACCCAGTACTTC. Amino acid sequence: CASSLELPETQYF. The full variable domain, in which reference TRBV5-1 and TRBJ2-5 provide the parts outside the CDR3, is KAGVTQTPRYLIKTRGQQVTLSCSPISGHRSVSWYQQTPGQGLQFLFEYFSETQRNKGNFPGRFSGRQFSNSRSEMNVSTLELGDSALYLCASSLELPETQYFGPGTRLLVL.

The chain couples TRBV5-1 to TRBJ2-1; 8 bases are shared with TRBD2. Germline V gene data show CDR1 as SGHRS and CDR2 as YFSETQ. The V segment lost 0 bases and the J segment 0 bases; nucleotides outside the gene matches: 8. CDR3 length: 18 amino acids. The CDR3 nucleotides are TGCGCCAGCAGCTTGGTGGCTAGCGGGCTGCTCTCCTACAATGAGCAGTTCTTC. Its protein is CASSLVASGLLSYNEQFF.

The table lists this clone with a few counts. The rearrangement links TRBV28 to TRBJ1-1; 9 bases match TRBD1. The CDR3 consists of 14 residues. Per the germline V gene, CDR1 is MDHEN and CDR2 is SYDVKM. The J segment lost 6 bases and the V segment lost 5 bases, leaving 7 bases of the junction unmatched. The CDR3 DNA sequence: TGTGCCAGCAGTAACAGGGGGCGCCCAGCTGAAGCTTTCTTT. Translating gives CASSNRGRPAEAFF.

This clone occurred a few times. The V call is TRBV19, the J call TRBJ1-1; 7 bases line up with TRBD1. The CDR3 consists of 15 residues. Germline V gives CDR1 LNHDA, CDR2 SQIVND (reference sequence). V dropped 3 bases and J dropped 4; count of bases not matched to a gene: 8. The chain's CDR3 is CASSIPTQGSTEAFF. The CDR3 coding sequence is TGTGCCAGTAGTATCCCAACACAGGGGTCCACTGAAGCTTTCTTT.

For this clone: Other DNA variants within this sample encode the same CDR3. The gene calls are TRBV6-5 and TRBJ2-3; TRBD2 matches at 7 bases. The CDR3 consists of 11 residues. Germline V gene sequence: CDR1 MNHEY, CDR2 SVGAGI. The junction had 0 bases not matched to a gene; V was cut back by 6 bases and J by 6 bases. Written as DNA, the CDR3 is TGTGCCAGCAGGGGGGGGGATACGCAGTATTTT. The encoded protein is CASRGGDTQYF.

The sample holds a few counts of this clone. The chain combines TRBV7-9 with TRBJ1-1; 10 nucleotides align to TRBD1. The germline CDR1 and CDR2 sequences are SEHNR and FQNEAQ (reference sequence). After removal of 3 bases from V and 5 bases from J, the junction contained 3 bases not matched to a gene. This CDR3 is 14 amino acids long. CDR3 sequence reads: CASSLGQGYTEAFF. In DNA form, the CDR3 reads TGTGCCAGCAGCTTGGGACAGGGGTATACTGAAGCTTTCTTT.

This sequence joins TRBV5-1 and TRBJ2-5; possible D gene TRBD1, 7 bases. V was clipped by 0 bases and J by 1 base, with 10 bases between them. Per germline, CDR1 SGHRS and CDR2 YFSETQ. There are 15 residues in the CDR3. Here the CDR3 reads CASSLAGGFQETQYF. In nucleotides, the CDR3 is TGCGCCAGCAGCTTGGCAGGGGGGTTCCAAGAGACCCAGTACTTC.